This T cell receptor beta chain was observed in a study of cytomegalovirus exposure and HLA in healthy donors. The repertoire was sequenced with immunoSEQ multiplex PCR; TCRdb's copy has only in-frame clones and lacks some. This sample has approximately 210,000 clones; 86% occur once, and the top ten carry roughly 1.5%. This clone was seen only once. The TCR comes from a woman aged 18-29 years in good health and CMV-seronegative. The sample taken for sequencing was PBMCs.

Here the CDR3 reads CASSLGGALGEQFF. CDR3 nucleotides: TGCGCCAGCAGCTTGGGCGGGGCCCTTGGTGAGCAGTTCTTC. The gene calls are TRBV5-1 and TRBJ2-1, with D possibly TRBD2 on 6 matching bases. The germline gives CDR1 SGHRS, CDR2 YFSETQ. Trimming cost V 0 bases and J 9 bases, with 13 bases left between them. The CDR3 has 14 amino acids. Full variable domain (outside the CDR3, taken from reference TRBV5-1 and TRBJ2-1): KAGVTQTPRYLIKTRGQQVTLSCSPISGHRSVSWYQQTPGQGLQFLFEYFSETQRNKGNFPGRFSGRQFSNSRSEMNVSTLELGDSALYLCASSLGGALGEQFFGPGTRLTVL.